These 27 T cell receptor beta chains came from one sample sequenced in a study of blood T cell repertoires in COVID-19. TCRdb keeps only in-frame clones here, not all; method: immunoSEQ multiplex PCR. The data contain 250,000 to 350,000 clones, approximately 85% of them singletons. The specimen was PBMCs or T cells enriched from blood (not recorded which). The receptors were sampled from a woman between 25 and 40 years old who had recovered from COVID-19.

CDR3 amino acids: CASSPPTDRTEAFF. The CDR3 bases are TGTGCCAGCAGTCCACCCACGGACAGGACCGAAGCTTTCTTT. The V and J genes are TRBV6-5 and TRBJ1-1, with 7 bases lining up with TRBD1. CDR1 and CDR2 from the germline V gene are MNHEY and SVGAGI. This CDR3 contains 14 residues. After removal of 5 bases from V and 8 bases from J, the junction contained 11 bases not matched to a gene.

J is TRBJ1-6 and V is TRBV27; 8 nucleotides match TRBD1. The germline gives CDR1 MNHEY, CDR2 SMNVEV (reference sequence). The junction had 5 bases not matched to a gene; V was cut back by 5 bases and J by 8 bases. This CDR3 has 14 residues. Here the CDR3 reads CASSRQGSDSPLHF. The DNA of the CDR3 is TGTGCCAGCAGTAGACAGGGGTCGGATTCACCCCTCCACTTT.

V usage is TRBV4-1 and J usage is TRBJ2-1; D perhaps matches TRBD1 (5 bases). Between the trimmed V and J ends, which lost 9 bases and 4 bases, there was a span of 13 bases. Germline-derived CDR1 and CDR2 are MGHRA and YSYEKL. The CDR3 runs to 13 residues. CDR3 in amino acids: CASTRGRYNEQFF. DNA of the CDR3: TGCGCCAGTACAAGGGGCCGATACAATGAGCAGTTCTTC.

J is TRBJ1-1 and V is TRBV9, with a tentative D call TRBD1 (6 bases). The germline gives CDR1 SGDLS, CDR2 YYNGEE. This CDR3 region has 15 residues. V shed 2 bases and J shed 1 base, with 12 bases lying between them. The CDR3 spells CASSVDPRGNTEAFF. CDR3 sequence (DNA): TGTGCCAGCAGCGTCGACCCCAGGGGGAACACTGAAGCTTTCTTT.

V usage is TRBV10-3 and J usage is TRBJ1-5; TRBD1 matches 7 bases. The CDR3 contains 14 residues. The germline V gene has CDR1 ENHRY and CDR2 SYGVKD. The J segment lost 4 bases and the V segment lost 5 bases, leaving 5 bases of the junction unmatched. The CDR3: CAISTGTANQPQHF. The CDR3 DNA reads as TGTGCCATCAGTACCGGGACAGCTAATCAGCCCCAGCATTTT.

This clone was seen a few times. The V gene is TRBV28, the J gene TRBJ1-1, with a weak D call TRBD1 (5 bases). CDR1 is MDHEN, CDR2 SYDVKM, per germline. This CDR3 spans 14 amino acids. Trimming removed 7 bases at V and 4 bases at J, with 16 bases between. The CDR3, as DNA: TGTGCCAGCACCAGGGTTGGTAGAGGCACTGAAGCTTTCTTT. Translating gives CASTRVGRGTEAFF.

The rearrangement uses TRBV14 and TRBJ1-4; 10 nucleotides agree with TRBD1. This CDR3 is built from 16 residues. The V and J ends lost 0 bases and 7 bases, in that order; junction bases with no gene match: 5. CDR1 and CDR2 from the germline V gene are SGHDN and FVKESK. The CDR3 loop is CASSQDWDRGSEKLFF. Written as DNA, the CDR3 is TGTGCCAGCAGCCAAGATTGGGACAGGGGATCTGAAAAACTGTTTTTT.

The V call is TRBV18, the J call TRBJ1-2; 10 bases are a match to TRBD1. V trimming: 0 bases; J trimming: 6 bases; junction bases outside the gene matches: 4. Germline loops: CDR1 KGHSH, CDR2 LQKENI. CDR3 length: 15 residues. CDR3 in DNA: TGTGCCAGCTCACCACCAGGACAGGGGGAGCATGGCTACACCTTC. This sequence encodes CASSPPGQGEHGYTF.

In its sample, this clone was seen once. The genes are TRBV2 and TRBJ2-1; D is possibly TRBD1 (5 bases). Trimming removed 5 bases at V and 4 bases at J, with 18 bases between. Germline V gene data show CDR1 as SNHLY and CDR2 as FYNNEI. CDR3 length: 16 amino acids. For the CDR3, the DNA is TGTGCCAGCAGTCCCGACACAGGTTACCTTTACAATGAGCAGTTCTTC. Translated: CASSPDTGYLYNEQFF.

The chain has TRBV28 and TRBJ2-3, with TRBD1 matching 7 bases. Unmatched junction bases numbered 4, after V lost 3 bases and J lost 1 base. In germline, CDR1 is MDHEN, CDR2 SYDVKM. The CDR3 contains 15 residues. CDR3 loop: CASSLRGGGTDTQYF. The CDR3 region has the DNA TGTGCCAGCAGTTTGAGAGGGGGCGGCACAGATACGCAGTATTTT.

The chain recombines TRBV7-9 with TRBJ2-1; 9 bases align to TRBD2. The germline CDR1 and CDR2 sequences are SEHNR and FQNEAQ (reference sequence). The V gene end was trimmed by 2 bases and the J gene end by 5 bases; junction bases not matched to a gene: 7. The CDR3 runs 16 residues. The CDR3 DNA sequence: TGTGCCAGCAGCTTAACGCCTAGCGGGATTAACAATGAGCAGTTCTTC. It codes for CASSLTPSGINNEQFF.

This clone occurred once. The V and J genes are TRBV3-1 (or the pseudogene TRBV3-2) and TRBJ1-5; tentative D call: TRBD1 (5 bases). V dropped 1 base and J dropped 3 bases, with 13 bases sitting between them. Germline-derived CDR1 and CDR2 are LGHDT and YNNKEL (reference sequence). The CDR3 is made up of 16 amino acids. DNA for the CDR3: TGTGCCAGCAGCCAAGGGGGCAGACTCCACAATCAGCCCCAGCATTTT. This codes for CASSQGGRLHNQPQHF.

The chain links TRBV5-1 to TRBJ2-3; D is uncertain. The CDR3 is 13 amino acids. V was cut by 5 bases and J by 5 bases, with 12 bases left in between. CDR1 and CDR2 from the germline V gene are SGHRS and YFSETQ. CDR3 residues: CASRTRKLDTQYF. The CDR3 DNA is TGCGCCAGCAGGACCAGGAAACTAGATACGCAGTATTTT.

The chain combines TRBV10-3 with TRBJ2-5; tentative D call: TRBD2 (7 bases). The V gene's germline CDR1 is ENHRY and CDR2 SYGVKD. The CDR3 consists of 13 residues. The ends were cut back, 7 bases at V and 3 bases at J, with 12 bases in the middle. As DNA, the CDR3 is TGTGCCATCAAGGGGGGGCCGGAAGAGACCCAGTACTTC. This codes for CAIKGGPEETQYF.

The DNA of the CDR3 is TGTGCCAGCATAAAGACAGGTTCCAACTATGGCTACACCTTC. Encoded protein: CASIKTGSNYGYTF. V is TRBV6-6 and J is TRBJ1-2; possible D gene TRBD1, 6 bases. This CDR3 contains 14 residues. Germline lookup yields CDR1 MNHNY and CDR2 SVGAGI (reference sequence). V was clipped by 7 bases and J by 2 bases, with 14 bases between them.

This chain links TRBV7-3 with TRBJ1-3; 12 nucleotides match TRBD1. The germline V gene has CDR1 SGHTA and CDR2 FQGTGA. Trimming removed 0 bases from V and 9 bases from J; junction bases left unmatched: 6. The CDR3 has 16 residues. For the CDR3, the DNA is TGTGCCAGCAGCTTAACAGGGACAGGGGGCAGCGGCACCATATATTTT. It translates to CASSLTGTGGSGTIYF.

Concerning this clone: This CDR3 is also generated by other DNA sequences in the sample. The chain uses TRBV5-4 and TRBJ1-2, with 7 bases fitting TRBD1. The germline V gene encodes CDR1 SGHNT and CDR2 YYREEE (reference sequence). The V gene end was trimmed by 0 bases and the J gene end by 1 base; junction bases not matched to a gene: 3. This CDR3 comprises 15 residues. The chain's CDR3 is CASSLAGGGNYGYTF. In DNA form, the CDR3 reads TGTGCCAGCAGCTTGGCAGGGGGAGGTAACTATGGCTACACCTTC.

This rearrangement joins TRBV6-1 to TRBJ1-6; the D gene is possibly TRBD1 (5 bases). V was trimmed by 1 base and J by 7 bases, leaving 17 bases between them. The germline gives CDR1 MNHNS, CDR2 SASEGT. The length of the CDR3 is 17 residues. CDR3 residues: CASSEGLSGLSNSPLHF. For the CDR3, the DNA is TGTGCCAGCAGTGAAGGCCTGTCGGGACTGTCAAATTCACCCCTCCACTTT.

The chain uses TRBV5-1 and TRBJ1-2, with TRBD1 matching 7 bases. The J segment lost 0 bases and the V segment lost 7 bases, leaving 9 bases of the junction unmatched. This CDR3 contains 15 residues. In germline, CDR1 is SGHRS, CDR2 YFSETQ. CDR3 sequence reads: CASQQGFTANYGYTF. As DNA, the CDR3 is TGCGCCAGCCAACAGGGGTTCACAGCTAACTATGGCTACACCTTC.

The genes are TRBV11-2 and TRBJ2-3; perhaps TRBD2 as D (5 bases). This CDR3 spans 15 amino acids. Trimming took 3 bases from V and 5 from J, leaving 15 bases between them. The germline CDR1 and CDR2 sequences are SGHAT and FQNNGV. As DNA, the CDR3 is TGTGCCAGCAGCTTCGGGGAGTCGTCTGGAGATACGCAGTATTTT. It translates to CASSFGESSGDTQYF. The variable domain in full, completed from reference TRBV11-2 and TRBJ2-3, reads EAGVAQSPRYKIIEKRQSVAFWCNPISGHATLYWYQQILGQGPKLLIQFQNNGVVDDSQLPKDRFSAERLKGVDSTLKIQPAKLEDSAVYLCASSFGESSGDTQYFGPGTRLTVL.

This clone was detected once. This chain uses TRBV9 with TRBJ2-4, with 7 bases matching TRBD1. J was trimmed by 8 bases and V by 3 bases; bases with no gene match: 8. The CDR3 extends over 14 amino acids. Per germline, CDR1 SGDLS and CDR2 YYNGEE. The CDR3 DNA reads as TGTGCCAGCAGCGCCCGGGACAGAGGGGACATTCAGTACTTC. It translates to CASSARDRGDIQYF.

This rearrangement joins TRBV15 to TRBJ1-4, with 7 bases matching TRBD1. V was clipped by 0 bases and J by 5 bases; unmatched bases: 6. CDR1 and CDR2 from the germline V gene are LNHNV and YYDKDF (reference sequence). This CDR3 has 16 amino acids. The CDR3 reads CATSRDRQGLNEKLFF. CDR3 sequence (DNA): TGTGCCACCAGCAGAGATCGACAGGGTTTAAATGAAAAACTGTTTTTT.

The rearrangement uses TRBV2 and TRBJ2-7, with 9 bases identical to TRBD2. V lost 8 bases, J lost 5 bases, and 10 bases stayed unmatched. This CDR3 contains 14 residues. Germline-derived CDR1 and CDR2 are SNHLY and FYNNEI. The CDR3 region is CASLRPSGKDEQYF. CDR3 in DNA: TGTGCCAGCCTCCGACCTAGCGGGAAGGACGAGCAGTACTTC.

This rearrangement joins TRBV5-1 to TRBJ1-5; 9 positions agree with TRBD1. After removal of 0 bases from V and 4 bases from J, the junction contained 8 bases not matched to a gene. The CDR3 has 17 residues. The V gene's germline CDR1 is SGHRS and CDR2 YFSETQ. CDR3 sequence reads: CASSLEGTGQGNQPQHF. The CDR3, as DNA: TGCGCCAGCAGCTTGGAGGGCACGGGACAGGGAAATCAGCCCCAGCATTTT.

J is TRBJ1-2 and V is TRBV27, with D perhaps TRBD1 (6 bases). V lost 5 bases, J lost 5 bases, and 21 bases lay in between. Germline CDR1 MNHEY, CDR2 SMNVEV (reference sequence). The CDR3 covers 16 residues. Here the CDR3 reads CASSLNREPSAYGYTF. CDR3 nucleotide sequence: TGTGCCAGCAGTCTAAACAGGGAACCCTCAGCTTATGGCTACACCTTC.

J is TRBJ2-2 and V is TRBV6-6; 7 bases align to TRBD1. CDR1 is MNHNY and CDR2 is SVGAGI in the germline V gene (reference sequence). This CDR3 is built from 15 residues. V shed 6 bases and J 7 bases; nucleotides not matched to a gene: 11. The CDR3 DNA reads TGTGCCAGCAGACCCGGACAGGTGATGGACGGGGAGCTGTTTTTT. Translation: CASRPGQVMDGELFF.

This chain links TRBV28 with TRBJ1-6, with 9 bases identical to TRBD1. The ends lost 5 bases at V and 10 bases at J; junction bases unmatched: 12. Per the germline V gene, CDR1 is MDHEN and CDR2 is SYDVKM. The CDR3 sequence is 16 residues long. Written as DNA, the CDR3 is TGTGCCAGCAGTATTCCGGGACAGGGAAAAGAATCACCCCTCCACTTT. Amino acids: CASSIPGQGKESPLHF.